One sample yielded the 2 T cell receptor beta chains listed below, sequenced in a study of T cell responses to AZD1222 COVID-19 vaccine (TCRdb year 2021). The library was built by means of the immunoSEQ multiplex PCR assay. TCRdb's version of the immuneACCESS table is confined to in-frame rearrangements and falls short of the full clone set. An unresolved V gene accounts for under half of the shortfall where checked; the remainder is of unknown origin. The sample table lists 120,000 or so clones, 90% of them with a count of one. The top ten hold less than 4.5% of the sample. The time point label here, explained by the study, means: baseline before first vaccination. The sample's treatment or condition label, decoded: meningococcal conjugate vaccine given as trial control. This sample comprised peripheral blood, obtained on day 0 of MenACWY control vaccination. Source of these receptors: an adult in good health.

The chain combines TRBV5-1 with TRBJ2-7; 7 bases fit TRBD1. This CDR3 has 16 residues. V gave up 0 bases and J gave up 6 bases; unmatched junction bases: 12. Germline V gene data show CDR1 as SGHRS and CDR2 as YFSETQ. This CDR3 is CASSLVTGPVYPEQYF. In nucleotides, the CDR3 is TGCGCCAGCAGCTTGGTGACAGGGCCGGTATACCCCGAGCAGTACTTC.

The sample holds one count of this clone. V and J are TRBV2 and TRBJ1-1; D remains ambiguous. Between the trimmed V and J ends, which lost 3 bases and 0 bases, there was a span of 8 bases. Germline CDR1 and CDR2: SNHLY and FYNNEI. The CDR3 is 14 residues long. As DNA, the CDR3 is TGTGCCAGCAGTGAGTCAAATATGAACACTGAAGCTTTCTTT. Its protein product is CASSESNMNTEAFF.